The 31 T cell receptor beta chains below come from one sample, sequenced in a study of control samples from healthy donors and cancer patients. Here immunoSEQ multiplex PCR was the method, and the copy in TCRdb shows in-frame clones only, minus some. The top ten hold roughly 1.2% of the sample, which has 90,000 or so clones, about 85% seen once. What was sequenced was blood. All receptors derive from a woman aged 45-65 years in good health.

The chain combines TRBV5-1 with TRBJ2-1, with TRBD2 identical over 13 bases. V trimming: 3 bases; J trimming: 7 bases; junction bases outside the gene matches: 7. The CDR3 contains 16 residues. Germline values: CDR1 SGHRS, CDR2 YFSETQ. In DNA form, the CDR3 reads TGCGCCAGCAGCTCGGCCGGGACTAGCGGGAATAATGAGCAGTTCTTC. It is translated as CASSSAGTSGNNEQFF.

The chain links TRBV19 to TRBJ2-3; D ambiguous. The CDR3 is 14 amino acids. V was trimmed by 1 base and J by 2 bases, leaving 7 bases between them. The germline CDR1 and CDR2 sequences are LNHDA and SQIVND (reference sequence). This chain's CDR3 is CASSIAPLTDTQYF. The CDR3 DNA reads TGTGCCAGTAGTATAGCGCCCCTCACAGATACGCAGTATTTT.

This clone showed up just once. The V call is TRBV11-3, the J call TRBJ1-1; 7 nucleotides line up with TRBD1. The CDR3 totals 16 residues. Trimming took 1 base from V and 5 from J; bases not matched to a gene: 10. Germline CDR1 SGHNT, CDR2 YENEEA. CDR3 sequence: CASSLGTGGGGTEAFF. DNA of the CDR3: TGTGCCAGCAGCTTAGGGACAGGCGGGGGAGGGACTGAAGCTTTCTTT.

The rearrangement links TRBV3-1 (or the pseudogene TRBV3-2) to TRBJ2-2, with TRBD1 as a possible D gene (6 bases). Looked up from germline, CDR1 is LGHDT and CDR2 is YNNKEL (reference sequence). Trimming left V 1 base short and J 2 bases short, with 11 bases between. The CDR3 has 16 residues. CDR3 amino acids: CASSQVAGVNTGELFF. CDR3 in DNA: TGTGCCAGCAGCCAAGTTGCAGGGGTAAACACCGGGGAGCTGTTTTTT.

This chain joins TRBV7-8 and TRBJ2-3, with 14 bases aligning to TRBD2. Germline CDR1 is SGHVS and CDR2 is FQNEAQ. This CDR3 is 18 amino acids long. V shed 2 bases and J 6 bases; nucleotides not matched to a gene: 10. The CDR3 DNA is TGTGCCAGCAGCTTACCGTACGGGACTAGCGGGAGAGGGGATACGCAGTATTTT. Its protein product is CASSLPYGTSGRGDTQYF.

The V gene is TRBV5-1, the J gene TRBJ2-7, with TRBD1 identical over 9 bases. V shed 1 base, J shed 2 bases, and the junction held 10 bases outside the gene matches. Germline V gene data show CDR1 as SGHRS and CDR2 as YFSETQ. CDR3 length: 17 amino acids. CDR3 bases: TGCGCCAGCAGCTTGTCTAGTCCCGGGACAGGGACCTACGAGCAGTACTTC. Its protein product is CASSLSSPGTGTYEQYF. The full variable domain, in which reference TRBV5-1 and TRBJ2-7 provide the parts outside the CDR3, is KAGVTQTPRYLIKTRGQQVTLSCSPISGHRSVSWYQQTPGQGLQFLFEYFSETQRNKGNFPGRFSGRQFSNSRSEMNVSTLELGDSALYLCASSLSSPGTGTYEQYFGPGTRLTVT.

This chain joins TRBV19 and TRBJ2-5; tentative D call: TRBD2 (6 bases). Germline V lookup: CDR1 LNHDA, CDR2 SQIVND (reference sequence). Trimming stripped 3 bases from V and 7 bases from J, with 12 bases between. This CDR3 is built from 13 residues. The CDR3 DNA is TGTGCCAGTAGTATCGCGGGGACGGGGACCCAGTACTTC. Protein sequence: CASSIAGTGTQYF.

The J gene is TRBJ2-1, the V gene TRBV7-6, with TRBD2 as a possible D gene (7 bases). Trimming stripped 5 bases from V and 3 bases from J, with 17 bases between. CDR1 and CDR2 (germline): SGHVS, FNYEAQ. The CDR3 contains 16 residues. The CDR3 loop reads CASSPRAGALYNEQFF. CDR3 DNA sequence: TGTGCCAGCAGCCCTAGGGCGGGGGCCCTCTACAATGAGCAGTTCTTC. The full variable domain, its missing parts supplied by reference TRBV7-6 and TRBJ2-1, is GAGVSQSPRYKVTKRGQDVALRCDPISGHVSLYWYRQALGQGPEFLTYFNYEAQQDKSGLPNDRFSAERPEGSISTLTIQRTEQRDSAMYRCASSPRAGALYNEQFFGPGTRLTVL.

V is TRBV12-3 or TRBV12-4 and J is TRBJ1-2, with no clear D. This CDR3 is 13 amino acids long. V dropped 5 bases and J dropped 1 base, with 8 bases sitting between them. The CDR3 loop reads CASSKQNNYGYTF. CDR3 DNA: TGTGCCAGCAGTAAACAGAATAACTATGGCTACACCTTC.

The chain uses TRBV3-1 (or the pseudogene TRBV3-2) and TRBJ2-7, with D uncertain. V was pared by 0 bases and J by 1 base, with 10 bases between. The germline CDR1 and CDR2 sequences are LGHDT and YNNKEL (reference sequence). The CDR3 has 15 amino acids. The CDR3 loop is CASSQEGRLSYEQYF. As DNA, the CDR3 is TGTGCCAGCAGCCAAGAGGGCAGGCTATCCTACGAGCAGTACTTC.

The chain combines TRBV25-1 with TRBJ1-1, with D unclear. This CDR3 is 15 amino acids long. Trimming pared 2 bases from V and 5 bases from J, leaving 15 bases between. CDR1 and CDR2 from the germline V gene are MGHDK and SYGVNS. The CDR3 loop reads CASSERRPGRTEAFF. In DNA, the CDR3 is TGTGCCAGCAGTGAACGTCGGCCGGGAAGGACTGAAGCTTTCTTT.

The gene calls are TRBV5-1 and TRBJ2-7; TRBD1 might be the D (6 bases). V dropped 4 bases and J dropped 1 base, with 12 bases sitting between them. CDR3 length: 14 amino acids. Germline V gene sequence: CDR1 SGHRS, CDR2 YFSETQ. The CDR3 spells CASSMGDKSYEQYF. CDR3 sequence (DNA): TGCGCCAGCAGCATGGGGGACAAGTCCTACGAGCAGTACTTC. Full variable domain (missing parts from reference TRBV5-1 and TRBJ2-7): KAGVTQTPRYLIKTRGQQVTLSCSPISGHRSVSWYQQTPGQGLQFLFEYFSETQRNKGNFPGRFSGRQFSNSRSEMNVSTLELGDSALYLCASSMGDKSYEQYFGPGTRLTVT.

V usage is TRBV7-9 and J usage is TRBJ1-1; no clear D. Germline V gives CDR1 SEHNR, CDR2 FQNEAQ (reference sequence). This CDR3 spans 15 amino acids. V lost 1 base to trimming and J lost 2 bases, with 11 bases between them. CDR3 sequence reads: CASSLVSGRNTEAFF. The CDR3 DNA is TGTGCCAGCAGCTTAGTTTCAGGAAGAAACACTGAAGCTTTCTTT.

This rearrangement joins TRBV19 to TRBJ1-4, with a weak D call TRBD1 (5 bases). Trimming took off 0 bases at V and 8 bases at J, with 10 bases between the two ends. The germline CDR1 and CDR2 sequences are LNHDA and SQIVND (reference sequence). The CDR3 spans 14 residues. CDR3 sequence (DNA): TGTGCCAGTAGTATAGAGGCAGAGGGGGAAAAACTGTTTTTT. This gives the protein CASSIEAEGEKLFF.

This clone was seen a single time. V and J are TRBV18 and TRBJ2-1, with 8 bases aligning to TRBD1. CDR1 is KGHSH and CDR2 is LQKENI in the germline V gene. Trimming removed 3 bases from V and 15 bases from J; junction bases left unmatched: 13. The CDR3 has 14 amino acids. The CDR3 region has the DNA TGTGCCAGCTCACCTACTCCCGACAGGGGTGAGTGGTTCTTC. Its translation is CASSPTPDRGEWFF.

The chain is built from TRBV7-9 and TRBJ2-1; 9 nucleotides line up with TRBD2. From germline, CDR1 is SEHNR and CDR2 FQNEAQ (reference sequence). V shed 3 bases, J shed 4 bases, and the junction held 4 bases outside the gene matches. CDR3 length equals 15 residues. CDR3 DNA sequence: TGTGCCAGCAGCTTGACTAGCGGAACTTACAATGAGCAGTTCTTC. This sequence encodes CASSLTSGTYNEQFF.

The V gene is TRBV19, the J gene TRBJ1-2, with 7 bases fitting TRBD1. V shed 4 bases and J 2 bases; nucleotides not matched to a gene: 4. CDR3 length equals 14 residues. Looked up from germline, CDR1 is LNHDA and CDR2 is SQIVND (reference sequence). The DNA of the CDR3 is TGTGCCAGTAGTAGACAGGGAGGCAACTATGGCTACACCTTC. It encodes CASSRQGGNYGYTF.

Notes on this clone: The junction differs from germline at one of its ends, possibly a read error. The rearrangement joins TRBV12-3 or TRBV12-4 to TRBJ2-7; D remains unclear. The length of the CDR3 is 12 residues. CDR3 in DNA: TGTGCCAGCAGTTTTCTAGGGTACGCGCAGTACTTC. It is translated as CASSFLGYAQYF.

J is TRBJ2-5 and V is TRBV7-7; 9 nucleotides agree with TRBD1. The CDR3 spans 15 residues. In germline, CDR1 is SSHAT, CDR2 FNYEAQ (reference sequence). J was trimmed by 4 bases and V by 4 bases; bases with no gene match: 7. The CDR3 coding sequence is TGTGCCAGCAGCTCCGGGACAGGGTTTTTAGAGACCCAGTACTTC. Its translation is CASSSGTGFLETQYF.

The chain uses TRBV28 and TRBJ1-4, with D possibly matching TRBD1 (6 bases). Germline assignment: CDR1 MDHEN and CDR2 SYDVKM. V was pared by 8 bases and J by 4 bases, with 20 bases between. This CDR3 region has 16 residues. CDR3 sequence: CASVRGGAGINEKLFF. Here the CDR3 DNA reads TGTGCCAGCGTTAGAGGGGGGGCAGGAATTAATGAAAAACTGTTTTTT.

DNA of the CDR3: TGTGCCAGCAGTATGTCAGATACGCAGTATTTT. It specifies CASSMSDTQYF. The chain employs TRBV5-5 and TRBJ2-3; no definite D call. V was shortened by 5 bases and J by 4 bases, with 5 bases between the two germline ends. The CDR3 loop spans 11 amino acids. Germline V gene data show CDR1 as SGHKS and CDR2 as YYEKEE (reference sequence).

The chain combines TRBV7-9 with TRBJ2-7; a weak D match, TRBD2 (5 bases). V shed 5 bases and J shed 1 base, with 9 bases lying between them. From germline, CDR1 is SEHNR and CDR2 FQNEAQ (reference sequence). The length of the CDR3 is 13 residues. In nucleotides, the CDR3 is TGTGCCAGCAGCCCCTGGGAGTCCTACGAGCAGTACTTC. It is translated as CASSPWESYEQYF. The variable domain in full, completed from reference TRBV7-9 and TRBJ2-7, reads DTGVSQNPRHKITKRGQNVTFRCDPISEHNRLYWYRQTLGQGPEFLTYFQNEAQLEKSRLLSDRFSAERPKGSFSTLEIQRTEQGDSAMYLCASSPWESYEQYFGPGTRLTVT.

The rearrangement uses TRBV11-2 and TRBJ1-4; 10 bases agree with TRBD1. Trimming cost V 0 bases and J 7 bases; bases outside gene matches: 11. The germline V gene has CDR1 SGHAT and CDR2 FQNNGV. The CDR3 sequence is 18 residues long. The CDR3 DNA follows: TGTGCCAGCAGCTTAGATCTTGTGGACAGGGGGTGGGCTGAAAAACTGTTTTTT. Encoded protein: CASSLDLVDRGWAEKLFF.

The genes are TRBV19 and TRBJ1-1, with no clear D. The CDR3 is 12 amino acids. Germline-derived CDR1 and CDR2 are LNHDA and SQIVND (reference sequence). Trimming pared 7 bases from V and 0 bases from J, leaving 6 bases between. CDR3 DNA: TGTGCCAGTAAAGAGATGAACACTGAAGCTTTCTTT. This gives the protein CASKEMNTEAFF. Complete variable domain (other parts from reference TRBV19 and TRBJ1-1): DGGITQSPKYLFRKEGQNVTLSCEQNLNHDAMYWYRQDPGQGLRLIYYSQIVNDFQKGDIAEGYSVSREKKESFPLTVTSAQKNPTAFYLCASKEMNTEAFFGQGTRLTVV.

This chain links TRBV7-2 with TRBJ1-4, with D possibly matching TRBD1 (6 bases). Trimming took off 5 bases at V and 7 bases at J, with 11 bases between the two ends. The germline V gene encodes CDR1 SGHTA and CDR2 FQGNSA. The CDR3 has 13 residues. The CDR3 DNA is TGTGCCAGCAGCAGGGACAAAGCTGAAAAACTGTTTTTT. Encoded protein: CASSRDKAEKLFF.

The sample holds a few counts of this clone. The chain joins TRBV10-3 to TRBJ1-2; D uncertain. CDR1 and CDR2 (germline): ENHRY, SYGVKD. There are 13 residues in the CDR3. V was cut by 0 bases and J by 11 bases, with 13 bases left in between. The CDR3 bases are TGTGCCATCAGTGAGTCGACATTAAGGCCTTACACCTTC. Residues: CAISESTLRPYTF.

The chain links TRBV16 to TRBJ2-7; TRBD2 is a possible D gene (6 bases). The V end lost 3 bases, the J end lost 3 bases, and 15 bases lay between the germline ends. CDR1 KGHSY and CDR2 FQNENV come from the germline V gene. CDR3 size: 15 residues. The CDR3 here is CASSQGDSALYEQYF. The CDR3 coding sequence is TGTGCCAGCAGCCAGGGGGACTCTGCGCTCTACGAGCAGTACTTC.

V usage is TRBV11-2 and J usage is TRBJ2-1; 8 nucleotides match TRBD1. This CDR3 contains 13 residues. V dropped 6 bases and J dropped 10; count of bases not matched to a gene: 8. The germline CDR1 and CDR2 sequences are SGHAT and FQNNGV. The CDR3 DNA sequence: TGTGCCAGCAGTTACAGGACAGGGTGGGAGCAGTTCTTC. Protein: CASSYRTGWEQFF.

The gene calls are TRBV6-5 and TRBJ2-7; D assignment may be TRBD1 or TRBD2 (5 bases each). The CDR3 is 14 residues long. From germline, CDR1 is MNHEY and CDR2 SVGAGI. Trimming shortened V by 5 bases and J by 6 bases, and 17 bases separated the two germline ends. The CDR3 region is CASSPRRGDGEQYF. CDR3 DNA sequence: TGTGCCAGCAGTCCGCGGAGAGGGGACGGCGAGCAGTACTTC.

V and J are TRBV15 and TRBJ2-7; 8 bases are a match to TRBD1. Germline V gives CDR1 LNHNV, CDR2 YYDKDF (reference sequence). The CDR3 is 18 residues long. Trimming cost V 0 bases and J 5 bases; bases outside gene matches: 15. In nucleotides, the CDR3 is TGTGCCACCAGCAGAGAATTGCGGACAGGGCGGACGGGGAACGAGCAGTACTTC. The encoded protein is CATSRELRTGRTGNEQYF.

This rearrangement joins TRBV7-3 to TRBJ2-1, with 10 bases fitting TRBD2. Germline loops: CDR1 SGHTA, CDR2 FQGTGA. The length of the CDR3 is 16 residues. Losses at the gene ends were 2 bases for V and 6 bases for J; bases not matched to a gene: 7. This chain's CDR3 is CASSLLSGRDGNEQFF. CDR3 nucleotides: TGTGCCAGCAGCTTACTGAGCGGGAGGGATGGCAATGAGCAGTTCTTC.